One and the same sample provided the 30 T cell receptor beta chains below, sequenced in a study of cytomegalovirus exposure and HLA in healthy donors. PCR used 60 Vbeta primers and 13 Jbeta primers. This table comes from immunoSEQ multiplex PCR, and its TCRdb copy is limited to in-frame clones, with some not included. This table has around 90,000 clones, 85% appearing once. The sample consisted of PBMCs. All receptors derive from a man aged 40-50 years in good health and CMV-seropositive.

The chain carries TRBV25-1 and TRBJ2-7; 7 positions agree with TRBD1. J gave up 3 bases and V 1 base, and 6 bases lay outside the gene matches. The CDR3 sequence is 15 residues long. CDR1 is MGHDK and CDR2 is SYGVNS in the germline V gene. The CDR3 nucleotides are TGTGCCAGCAGTGAATTAGGGGGACAGAGCTACGAGCAGTACTTC. Translated: CASSELGGQSYEQYF.

The CDR3, as DNA: TGTGCCAGCACCCCCGAAACACAGGAAAGCTCCTATAATTCACCCCTCCACTTT. Amino acid sequence: CASTPETQESSYNSPLHF. This rearrangement joins TRBV7-9 to TRBJ1-6; D is possibly TRBD1 (5 bases). V was shortened by 7 bases and J by 0 bases, with 19 bases between the two germline ends. Germline lookup yields CDR1 SEHNR and CDR2 FQNEAQ (reference sequence). CDR3 length equals 18 residues.

This clone was picked up one time. The chain couples TRBV4-2 to TRBJ2-7; 14 nucleotides agree with TRBD2. The germline CDR1 and CDR2 sequences are LGHNA and YNFKEQ. V lost 4 bases, J lost 5 bases, and 7 bases stayed unmatched. The CDR3 has 16 residues. CDR3 bases: TGTGCCAGCAGCCTCCGACGACTAGCGGGGGGGGACGAGCAGTACTTC. Protein: CASSLRRLAGGDEQYF.

J is TRBJ1-3 and V is TRBV19, with 9 bases identical to TRBD1. The CDR3 runs 13 residues. V gave up 7 bases and J gave up 4 bases; unmatched junction bases: 2. Germline V gives CDR1 LNHDA, CDR2 SQIVND (reference sequence). The CDR3 DNA sequence: TGTGCCAGTACAACAGGGGGCGGAAACACCATATATTTT. It specifies CASTTGGGNTIYF.

This rearrangement joins TRBV27 to TRBJ2-2, with D perhaps matching TRBD2 (6 bases). The CDR3 length is 16 residues. Deletions cut 5 bases from V and 0 bases from J, with 13 bases between. Germline-derived CDR1 and CDR2 are MNHEY and SMNVEV (reference sequence). In nucleotides, the CDR3 is TGTGCCAGCAGTCCAGGGCGGGGCACGAACACCGGGGAGCTGTTTTTT. This codes for CASSPGRGTNTGELFF.

The chain joins TRBV7-9 to TRBJ2-7, with 7 bases matching TRBD2. The CDR3 runs 14 residues. J was trimmed by 2 bases and V by 5 bases; bases with no gene match: 6. Germline V gene data show CDR1 as SEHNR and CDR2 as FQNEAQ (reference sequence). CDR3 bases: TGTGCCAGCAGCCCGGGCGGGAGCCCCTACGAGCAGTACTTC. Translated, it gives CASSPGGSPYEQYF.

The rearrangement uses TRBV9 and TRBJ1-6; D is unclear. There are 13 residues in the CDR3. The V gene lost 0 bases and the J gene lost 10 bases, with 8 bases spanning the gap. Per the germline V gene, CDR1 is SGDLS and CDR2 is YYNGEE. CDR3 amino acids: CASSVETGSPLHF. DNA of the CDR3: TGTGCCAGCAGCGTAGAGACGGGGTCACCCCTCCACTTT.

This chain connects TRBV27 to TRBJ2-7; no clear D gene. Germline CDR1 MNHEY, CDR2 SMNVEV (reference sequence). The CDR3 sequence is 14 residues long. V lost 2 bases and J lost 0, with 8 bases in between. CDR3 loop: CASSLKFSSYEQYF. In DNA form, the CDR3 reads TGTGCCAGCAGTTTAAAGTTCAGCTCCTACGAGCAGTACTTC.

V is TRBV5-1 and J is TRBJ2-2; D gene uncertain. V was shortened by 2 bases and J by 0 bases, with 8 bases between the two germline ends. This CDR3 contains 15 residues. Germline CDR1 and CDR2: SGHRS and YFSETQ. The CDR3 spells CASSFAQTNTGELFF. CDR3 sequence (DNA): TGCGCCAGCAGCTTTGCACAGACGAACACCGGGGAGCTGTTTTTT.

This clone was counted a few times. The chain links TRBV27 to TRBJ1-2; 7 bases are a match to TRBD1. J lost 5 bases, V lost 6 bases, and 6 bases had no gene match. The CDR3 consists of 13 residues. Germline CDR1 is MNHEY and CDR2 is SMNVEV (reference sequence). The CDR3 sequence is CASSDGTAYGYTF. The CDR3 DNA sequence: TGTGCCAGCAGCGATGGGACAGCATATGGCTACACCTTC.

The J gene is TRBJ2-7, the V gene TRBV6-6, with D possibly matching TRBD2 (5 bases). The V end was cut by 8 bases, the J end by 2 bases, with 10 bases between. CDR3 size: 12 residues. Germline V lookup: CDR1 MNHNY, CDR2 SVGAGI (reference sequence). The CDR3 sequence is CASRDNTYEQYF. CDR3 nucleotide sequence: TGTGCCAGCCGGGATAACACCTACGAGCAGTACTTC.

V and J are TRBV5-1 and TRBJ2-5, with TRBD2 as a possible D gene (7 bases). The DNA end is more similar to TRBJ2-7, so the J call may be wrong. Germline CDR1 is SGHRS and CDR2 is YFSETQ. CDR3 length: 15 amino acids. This CDR3 reads CASSLEGGTLYEQYF. For the CDR3, the DNA is TGCGCCAGCAGCTTGGAGGGGGGGACGCTCTACGAGCAGTACTTC.

V and J are TRBV9 and TRBJ1-3; perhaps TRBD1 as D (5 bases). CDR1 and CDR2 (germline): SGDLS, YYNGEE. This CDR3 has 15 amino acids. V lost 4 bases, J lost 0 bases, and 11 bases lay in between. The CDR3 is CASSLQGNSGNTIYF. CDR3 DNA sequence: TGTGCCAGCAGCCTTCAGGGCAACTCTGGAAACACCATATATTTT.

The chain couples TRBV2 to TRBJ2-7, with 9 bases lining up with TRBD2. Losses at the gene ends were 2 bases for V and 0 bases for J; bases not matched to a gene: 2. The CDR3 loop spans 15 amino acids. From germline, CDR1 is SNHLY and CDR2 FYNNEI. The chain's CDR3 is CASSELAGLSYEQYF. CDR3 in DNA: TGTGCCAGCAGTGAACTAGCGGGACTCTCCTACGAGCAGTACTTC.

The table lists this clone with a count of one. At one end the junction does not follow the germline gene, possibly because of a read error. V and J are TRBV7-9 and TRBJ1-5, with 8 bases matching TRBD1. The CDR3 spans 17 residues. Germline values: CDR1 SEHNR, CDR2 FQNEAQ (reference sequence). CDR3 loop: CSSSSSGGQGGNQPQHF. The CDR3 DNA is TGTTCCAGCAGCTCGTCGGGTGGACAGGGTGGCAATCAGCCCCAGCATTTT.

The table lists this clone with a count of one. CDR3 sequence: CASSLRYEQYF. As DNA, the CDR3 is TGTGCCAGCAGTTTACGGTACGAGCAGTACTTC. V is TRBV28 and J is TRBJ2-7; D ambiguous. CDR1 is MDHEN and CDR2 is SYDVKM in the germline V gene. With 2 bases removed from V and 4 bases from J, the gap between germline ends came to 3 bases. This CDR3 has 11 residues.

This chain joins TRBV11-2 and TRBJ2-7, with a possible D match to TRBD1 (5 bases). Per germline, CDR1 SGHAT and CDR2 FQNNGV. Trimming removed 0 bases from V and 7 bases from J, with 10 bases in between. The CDR3 covers 13 residues. CDR3 nucleotides: TGTGCCAGCAGCTTAGACAGGGAAAGAGAGCAGTACTTC. Translated, it gives CASSLDREREQYF.

The genes are TRBV15 and TRBJ2-7; 7 nucleotides agree with TRBD2. This CDR3 is built from 15 residues. Trimming removed 4 bases from V and 5 bases from J; junction bases left unmatched: 11. CDR1 and CDR2 from the germline V gene are LNHNV and YYDKDF (reference sequence). CDR3 sequence reads: CATSTGGTNVNEQYF. CDR3 bases: TGTGCCACCAGCACCGGGGGGACTAACGTGAACGAGCAGTACTTC.

The chain has TRBV15 and TRBJ2-7; D may be TRBD1 (7 bases). CDR3 length: 13 residues. Germline V gene data show CDR1 as LNHNV and CDR2 as YYDKDF (reference sequence). V was clipped by 9 bases and J by 2 bases, with 14 bases between them. CDR3 region: CATGPGGPYEQYF. The CDR3 region has the DNA TGTGCCACAGGCCCAGGGGGGCCCTACGAGCAGTACTTC.

Regarding this clone: At one end the junction does not follow the germline gene, possibly because of a read error. This chain joins TRBV7-9 and TRBJ2-2; TRBD2 agrees at 10 bases. CDR1 is SEHNR and CDR2 is FQNEAQ in the germline V gene (reference sequence). This CDR3 is built from 18 residues. The CDR3 coding sequence is TGTTCCAGCAGCGCCCTATTGAGGCTAGCGGGAGCGAGCGGGGAGCTGTTTTTT. Residues: CSSSALLRLAGASGELFF.

The chain couples TRBV28 to TRBJ2-5; no definite D call. The V end was cut by 3 bases, the J end by 5 bases, with 16 bases between. CDR1 MDHEN and CDR2 SYDVKM come from the germline V gene. This CDR3 region has 15 residues. CDR3 DNA sequence: TGTGCCAGCAGTTTTAGAATAGCAGCCTCCGAGACCCAGTACTTC. It codes for CASSFRIAASETQYF.

This chain links TRBV29-1 with TRBJ2-2; no clear D gene. The V gene's germline CDR1 is SQVTM and CDR2 ANQGSEA. The V end lost 6 bases, the J end lost 2 bases, and 13 bases lay between the germline ends. This CDR3 comprises 14 residues. Written as DNA, the CDR3 is TGCAGCGTCCAGGCCCTGACAAACACCGGGGAGCTGTTTTTT. Protein product: CSVQALTNTGELFF.

The genes are TRBV2 and TRBJ1-1, with D maybe TRBD1 (5 bases). Trimming stripped 3 bases from V and 4 bases from J, with 6 bases between. CDR1 is SNHLY, CDR2 FYNNEI, per germline. The CDR3 is 12 amino acids. CDR3 sequence reads: CASSDRVTEAFF. The CDR3 DNA reads TGTGCCAGCAGTGACAGGGTCACTGAAGCTTTCTTT.

This clone was observed once. A junction end diverges from the germline sequence, so it may reflect a read error. The chain joins TRBV7-9 to TRBJ2-3; maybe TRBD2 (5 bases). The CDR3 spans 12 residues. Germline V gene lookup returns CDR1 SEHNR and CDR2 FQNEAQ (reference sequence). The CDR3 DNA follows: TGTTCCAGCAGCTTAGCGATCGGTTTACTAGTCTTC. As protein: CSSSLAIGLLVF.

The chain recombines TRBV2 with TRBJ1-4; 11 positions agree with TRBD1. V lost 5 bases to trimming and J lost 0 bases; unmatched junction nucleotides: 5. CDR3 length equals 17 residues. Germline V gene sequence: CDR1 SNHLY, CDR2 FYNNEI. The CDR3 here is CASSRTGGASTNEKLFF. The CDR3 region has the DNA TGTGCCAGCAGTCGGACAGGGGGCGCTTCAACTAATGAAAAACTGTTTTTT.

The genes are TRBV2 and TRBJ2-3; unclear D gene. The CDR3 spans 16 residues. Germline lookup yields CDR1 SNHLY and CDR2 FYNNEI. Trimming took 0 bases from V and 2 from J, leaving 12 bases between them. The DNA for the CDR3 is TGTGCCAGCAGTGAAGCACAAACTATCAACACAGATACGCAGTATTTT. This encodes CASSEAQTINTDTQYF.

This clone occurred once. The CDR3 DNA reads as TGCGCCAGCAGCCCCGCCGGAGGTAAAGGCTACACCTTC. It codes for CASSPAGGKGYTF. The chain couples TRBV5-1 to TRBJ1-2; D remains ambiguous. V lost 4 bases and J 8 bases, leaving 15 bases between the germline ends. CDR3 length equals 13 residues. Germline lookup yields CDR1 SGHRS and CDR2 YFSETQ.

V and J are TRBV27 and TRBJ1-5, with 7 bases aligning to TRBD1. CDR1 is MNHEY, CDR2 SMNVEV, per germline (reference sequence). Losses at the gene ends were 8 bases for V and 2 bases for J; bases not matched to a gene: 12. This CDR3 has 16 amino acids. CDR3 DNA sequence: TGTGCCAGCTCATCCCCCTCCGGGACAGGCAATCAGCCCCAGCATTTT. Protein sequence: CASSSPSGTGNQPQHF.

The chain joins TRBV11-1 to TRBJ2-7, with 10 nucleotides matching TRBD1. Per the germline V gene, CDR1 is SGHAT and CDR2 is FQDESV (reference sequence). Losses at the gene ends were 6 bases for V and 3 bases for J; bases not matched to a gene: 2. This CDR3 is built from 13 residues. CDR3 region: CASSRDRGYEQYF. CDR3 bases: TGTGCCAGCAGTCGGGACAGGGGCTACGAGCAGTACTTC.

This clone occurred a few times. The V call is TRBV28, the J call TRBJ1-5; TRBD1 agrees at 8 bases. Germline V gene data show CDR1 as MDHEN and CDR2 as SYDVKM. CDR3 length: 14 amino acids. With 5 bases clipped from V and 3 bases from J, the junction kept 3 bases outside the gene matches. CDR3 bases: TGTGCCAGCAGTCAGGACAGGGTCAATCAGCCCCAGCATTTT. Its translation is CASSQDRVNQPQHF.